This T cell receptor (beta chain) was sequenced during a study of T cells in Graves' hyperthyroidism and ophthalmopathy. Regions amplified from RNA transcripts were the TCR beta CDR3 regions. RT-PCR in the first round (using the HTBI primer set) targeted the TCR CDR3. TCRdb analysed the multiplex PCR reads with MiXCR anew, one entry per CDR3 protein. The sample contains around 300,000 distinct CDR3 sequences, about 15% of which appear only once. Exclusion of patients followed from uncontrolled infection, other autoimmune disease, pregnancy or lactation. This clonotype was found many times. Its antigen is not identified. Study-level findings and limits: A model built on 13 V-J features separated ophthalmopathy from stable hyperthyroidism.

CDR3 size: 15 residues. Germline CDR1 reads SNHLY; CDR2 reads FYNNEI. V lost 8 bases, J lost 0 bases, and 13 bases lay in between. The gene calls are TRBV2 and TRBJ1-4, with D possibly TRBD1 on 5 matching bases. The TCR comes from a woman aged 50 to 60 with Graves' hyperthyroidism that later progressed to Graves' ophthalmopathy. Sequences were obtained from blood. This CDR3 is CASLTDLATNEKLFF. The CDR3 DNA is TGTGCCAGCCTGACAGACCTTGCAACTAATGAAAAACTGTTTTTT.